This T cell receptor beta chain was obtained from a study of T-cell reconstitution after alpha-beta-depleted transplantation in children (dated by TCRdb to about 2016). Regarding the study in general: Using TCR repertoire profiling, the study quantitatively followed how T-cell immune reconstitution unfolded in children after TCRalphabeta/CD19-depleted allogeneic hematopoietic cell transplantation.

CDR1 and CDR2, per the germline V gene (reference sequence), are LNHDA and SQIVND. Spanning cysteine to phenylalanine, the CDR3 consists of 14 amino acids. The kept DNA is CDR3 alone, 42 bases in frame from the first base. V sheds 9 bases and J sheds 0 bases, leaving 12 bases between their ends. Per the publication, the treatment or condition label means: allogeneic hematopoietic cell transplantation with graft depleted of TCRalphabeta T cells and CD19 B cells. The transplant recipients were children given TCRalphabeta/CD19-depleted allogeneic hematopoietic cell grafts. On the study overall, not on this receptor specifically: In some patients, the high TCRbeta diversity seen at day 60 was put down to recipient T cells and intrathymic progenitors that had survived conditioning. The apparently early alphabetaT-cell count recovery about two months after transplant was reportedly dependent on only several hundred rapidly expanded clones derived from non-depleted graft cells. Hyperexpanded clone frequencies declined over subsequent months; after one year, T-cell counts and TCRbeta diversity were mostly attributed to newly produced T cells.

This clonotype was seen just once. Its antigen remains unidentified. Base qualities are missing; no much larger clone stands one base away. A single read makes a weak case. Library creation used PCR. The sample was run on an Illumina HiSeq 2500. To normalize quantification of the TCRbeta repertoire, the TCR libraries were built with molecular barcoding that relied on unique molecular identifiers. TCRdb took the public reads, trimmed them with fastp at Q25, ran MiXCR for clone calling and kept in-frame beta chains. One record per CDR3 amino acid sequence lists the most common genes and DNA. For this sample the table gives a few hundred thousand distinct CDR3 sequences, of which 15% to 20% were detected only once. The top ten constitute under 30% of the sample.

The starting material was PBMCs, mostly from graft donor cells, obtained 360 days after TCRalphabeta/CD19-depleted stem cell transplant. The receptor was derived from a boy less than two years old who had a stem cell transplant for Wiskott-Aldrich syndrome, so the T cells may come from the graft donor. The sequence is built from TRBV19 and TRBJ2-1, and possibly TRBD2, on 6 matching bases. The CDR3 protein is CASRELSSYNEQFF. The DNA reads TGTGCCAGCCGGGAGTTGAGCTCCTACAATGAGCAGTTCTTC.